What follows are 25 T cell receptor beta chains derived from one specimen sequenced in a study of blood T cell repertoires in COVID-19. The protocol was immunoSEQ multiplex PCR, while the TCRdb copy is restricted to in-frame clones and leaves out a portion. The table lists 300,000 to 450,000 clones, 80% to 90% of them singletons, with around 1% in the top ten. Sequenced: PBMCs or T cells enriched from blood (not recorded which). These receptors all stem from a man younger than 30 who had recovered from COVID-19.

The chain recombines TRBV6-5 with TRBJ1-4; 7 nucleotides line up with TRBD1. J gave up 3 bases and V 7 bases, and 5 bases lay outside the gene matches. Germline-derived CDR1 and CDR2 are MNHEY and SVGAGI. The CDR3 is 14 residues long. The CDR3 nucleotides read TGTGCCAGCACCCCGGGACAGTCTAATGAAAAACTGTTTTTT. This translates into CASTPGQSNEKLFF.

This clone appeared a single time. The CDR3: CASTRGGTTEAFF. The CDR3 region has the DNA TGTGCCAGCACACGGGGAGGAACCACTGAAGCTTTCTTT. The genes are TRBV25-1 and TRBJ1-1; D is unresolved. The germline gives CDR1 MGHDK, CDR2 SYGVNS. Trimming took 7 bases from V and 4 from J, leaving 13 bases between them. The CDR3 covers 13 residues.

The genes are TRBV3-1 (or the pseudogene TRBV3-2) and TRBJ1-2; no definite D call. The CDR3 loop spans 13 amino acids. Trimming took 5 bases from V and 4 from J, leaving 11 bases between them. Per the germline V gene, CDR1 is LGHDT and CDR2 is YNNKEL (reference sequence). The CDR3, as DNA: TGTGCCAGCAGCACGGGTTGGATCTATGGCTACACCTTC. As protein: CASSTGWIYGYTF.

The V call is TRBV30, the J call TRBJ1-3, with unresolved D. Germline lookup yields CDR1 GTSNPN and CDR2 SVGIG (reference sequence). With 1 base removed from V and 0 bases from J, the gap between germline ends came to 10 bases. CDR3 length: 15 amino acids. CDR3 sequence (DNA): TGTGCCTGGAGTGATCGCCTTAGCTCTGGAAACACCATATATTTT. It encodes CAWSDRLSSGNTIYF.

V and J are TRBV3-1 (or the pseudogene TRBV3-2) and TRBJ2-2; TRBD2 matches 9 bases. The CDR3 consists of 16 residues. Germline V gene data show CDR1 as LGHDT and CDR2 as YNNKEL (reference sequence). The V gene end was trimmed by 0 bases and the J gene end by 7 bases; junction bases not matched to a gene: 6. The CDR3 spells CASSQEASGELGELFF. Written as DNA, the CDR3 is TGTGCCAGCAGCCAAGAAGCTAGCGGGGAGCTCGGGGAGCTGTTTTTT.

The rearrangement joins TRBV3-1 (or the pseudogene TRBV3-2) to TRBJ1-2; 7 bases are a match to TRBD1. CDR3 length: 14 amino acids. The V segment lost 3 bases and the J segment 0 bases; nucleotides outside the gene matches: 1. Germline CDR1 and CDR2: LGHDT and YNNKEL (reference sequence). The CDR3 sequence: CASSQGQPNYGYTF. CDR3 nucleotides: TGTGCCAGCAGCCAGGGACAGCCTAACTATGGCTACACCTTC.

V is TRBV5-4 and J is TRBJ1-2, with D possibly TRBD1 on 5 matching bases. Trimming shortened V by 10 bases and J by 1 base, and 20 bases separated the two germline ends. This CDR3 is built from 15 residues. Germline V gene data show CDR1 as SGHNT and CDR2 as YYREEE (reference sequence). The CDR3 bases are TGTGCCGGGGCCAATGGGCAGGCTTTTAACTATGGCTACACCTTC. Translated: CAGANGQAFNYGYTF.

The count of this clone is one. V and J are TRBV7-9 and TRBJ2-7, with 10 positions matching TRBD1. The length of the CDR3 is 12 residues. Germline loops: CDR1 SEHNR, CDR2 FQNEAQ (reference sequence). J lost 3 bases, V lost 11 bases, and 4 bases had no gene match. This chain's CDR3 is CAGGDRGYEQYF. The CDR3 DNA reads as TGTGCCGGTGGGGACAGGGGCTACGAGCAGTACTTC.

V gene TRBV6-5 combines with J gene TRBJ2-2, with 7 bases fitting TRBD1. The germline V gene has CDR1 MNHEY and CDR2 SVGAGI. The CDR3 runs to 14 residues. J lost 2 bases, V lost 7 bases, and 4 bases had no gene match. The CDR3: CASIGTVNTGELFF. CDR3 DNA sequence: TGTGCCAGCATCGGGACAGTAAACACCGGGGAGCTGTTTTTT.

The rearrangement joins TRBV24-1 to TRBJ2-6; tentative D call: TRBD2 (6 bases). CDR1 is KGHDR, CDR2 SFDVKD, per germline. This CDR3 region has 15 residues. Trimming pared 7 bases from V and 4 bases from J, leaving 13 bases between. The CDR3: CATSPGEAGANVLTF. For the CDR3, the DNA is TGTGCCACCAGCCCGGGGGAAGCGGGGGCCAACGTCCTGACTTTC.

The gene calls are TRBV29-1 and TRBJ1-4, with 8 nucleotides matching TRBD1. The CDR3 sequence is 13 residues long. The V segment lost 7 bases and the J segment 4 bases; nucleotides outside the gene matches: 5. Germline CDR1 SQVTM, CDR2 ANQGSEA. The CDR3 DNA is TGCAGCGCTCGGACAGGGAATAATGAAAAACTGTTTTTT. This gives the protein CSARTGNNEKLFF.

V usage is TRBV2 and J usage is TRBJ1-6, with a tentative D call TRBD1 (6 bases). The CDR3 has 15 amino acids. Germline loops: CDR1 SNHLY, CDR2 FYNNEI. Trimming removed 4 bases at V and 9 bases at J, with 16 bases between. In DNA, the CDR3 is TGTGCCAGCAGTGGCGAAGGGATGGGGGCTTCACCCCTCCACTTT. It is translated as CASSGEGMGASPLHF.

V and J are TRBV3-1 (or the pseudogene TRBV3-2) and TRBJ1-3; 7 bases are a match to TRBD1. The germline gives CDR1 LGHDT, CDR2 YNNKEL (reference sequence). The CDR3 covers 15 residues. Trimming at V came to 5 bases and at J to 0 bases, leaving 4 bases not matched to a gene. The CDR3 is CASSFRDSSGNTIYF. The CDR3 coding sequence is TGTGCCAGCAGCTTCCGGGACAGCTCTGGAAACACCATATATTTT.

V and J are TRBV7-9 and TRBJ2-1; 10 nucleotides match TRBD2. The V gene end was trimmed by 4 bases and the J gene end by 5 bases; junction bases not matched to a gene: 5. Per the germline V gene, CDR1 is SEHNR and CDR2 is FQNEAQ (reference sequence). The CDR3 is 15 residues long. As DNA, the CDR3 is TGTGCCAGCAGCTCGACTAGCGGGCCAGACAATGAGCAGTTCTTC. This codes for CASSSTSGPDNEQFF.

DNA of the CDR3: TGCGCCAGCAGAGAACTTAGCGGGAGAGCGCACAATGAGCAGTTCTTC. As protein: CASRELSGRAHNEQFF. V is TRBV5-1 and J is TRBJ2-1; 9 nucleotides align to TRBD2. The CDR3 is 16 residues long. Looked up from germline, CDR1 is SGHRS and CDR2 is YFSETQ. The V gene end was trimmed by 5 bases and the J gene end by 5 bases; junction bases not matched to a gene: 11.

V usage is TRBV4-1 and J usage is TRBJ2-7, with TRBD2 matching 7 bases. Germline CDR1 is MGHRA and CDR2 is YSYEKL. The CDR3 covers 16 residues. Losses at the gene ends were 0 bases for V and 3 bases for J; bases not matched to a gene: 8. CDR3 in DNA: TGCGCCAGCAGCCAAGATGAATTGGCTAGCGGCTACGAGCAGTACTTC. The encoded protein is CASSQDELASGYEQYF.

The rearrangement uses TRBV7-3 and TRBJ1-1, with 8 positions matching TRBD1. This CDR3 region has 13 residues. CDR1 is SGHTA and CDR2 is FQGTGA in the germline V gene. V shed 0 bases, J shed 6 bases, and the junction held 0 bases outside the gene matches. CDR3 nucleotide sequence: TGTGCCAGCAGCTTAACACAGGGGGCTGAAGCTTTCTTT. The encoded protein is CASSLTQGAEAFF.

This chain joins TRBV19 and TRBJ1-5; D is possibly TRBD1 (5 bases). V dropped 5 bases and J dropped 2 bases, with 13 bases sitting between them. CDR1 LNHDA and CDR2 SQIVND come from the germline V gene (reference sequence). The CDR3 consists of 15 residues. The CDR3: CASSVIGRGNQPQHF. The CDR3 region has the DNA TGTGCCAGTAGTGTAATAGGCAGGGGCAATCAGCCCCAGCATTTT.

The chain has TRBV24-1 and TRBJ1-2; no firm D call. Trimming took off 2 bases at V and 0 bases at J, with 6 bases between the two ends. This CDR3 has 14 amino acids. CDR1 and CDR2 from the germline V gene are KGHDR and SFDVKD. The CDR3 DNA reads TGTGCCACCAGTGATTCGCGAGCTAACTATGGCTACACCTTC. It yields the protein CATSDSRANYGYTF.

The CDR3 reads CASSWPGQATDTQYF. The CDR3 coding sequence is TGTGCCAGCAGCTGGCCCGGACAGGCCACAGATACGCAGTATTTT. The genes are TRBV6-6 and TRBJ2-3; TRBD1 matches at 7 bases. The J segment lost 2 bases and the V segment lost 6 bases, leaving 8 bases of the junction unmatched. This CDR3 is built from 15 residues. Germline CDR1 is MNHNY and CDR2 is SVGAGI (reference sequence).

The chain couples TRBV2 to TRBJ1-5, with TRBD1 as a possible D gene (6 bases). This CDR3 has 15 amino acids. The germline CDR1 and CDR2 sequences are SNHLY and FYNNEI. Trimming took 1 base from V and 0 from J, leaving 7 bases between them. The CDR3 DNA reads as TGTGCCAGCAGTGAAGTCAGGGGTAGCAATCAGCCCCAGCATTTT. Residues: CASSEVRGSNQPQHF.

J is TRBJ2-3 and V is TRBV9, with D tentatively TRBD2 (7 bases). Germline CDR1 and CDR2: SGDLS and YYNGEE. CDR3 length equals 16 residues. V gave up 4 bases and J gave up 1 base, with 16 bases separating them. CDR3 nucleotide sequence: TGTGCCAGCAGCTGGGGGGGGCCACGGGGCACAGATACGCAGTATTTT. It yields the protein CASSWGGPRGTDTQYF.

The rearrangement joins TRBV24-1 to TRBJ2-1; 12 nucleotides line up with TRBD2. The V gene end was trimmed by 4 bases and the J gene end by 7 bases; junction bases not matched to a gene: 7. Germline V gene lookup returns CDR1 KGHDR and CDR2 SFDVKD. The CDR3 sequence is 16 residues long. In nucleotides, the CDR3 is TGTGCCACCAGTGAGCTGACTAGCGGGAGACTTAATGAGCAGTTCTTC. As protein: CATSELTSGRLNEQFF.

The chain carries TRBV12-3 or TRBV12-4 and TRBJ2-5; D gene uncertain. V lost 3 bases to trimming and J lost 5 bases, with 10 bases between them. The CDR3 sequence is 13 residues long. The CDR3 DNA reads TGTGCCAGCAGTTTCGTCCCCGAGGAGACCCAGTACTTC. Its translation is CASSFVPEETQYF.

The chain employs TRBV19 and TRBJ2-7; 8 bases align to TRBD1. From germline, CDR1 is LNHDA and CDR2 SQIVND (reference sequence). The trim removed 8 bases at V and 3 bases at J, leaving 6 bases unmatched. This CDR3 has 13 amino acids. The CDR3 DNA reads TGTGCCAGTCGAGGGACAGGCTTCTACGAGCAGTACTTC. This sequence encodes CASRGTGFYEQYF.